The 13 T cell receptor beta chains below were found in one sample sequenced in a study of control samples from healthy donors and cancer patients. Using immunoSEQ multiplex PCR, the repertoire was profiled, and TCRdb retains in-frame clones only, with some absent. Here the sample spans hundreds of thousands of clones, about 80% being singletons. The specimen was PBMCs. These receptors came from a woman in her sixties with lung cancer.

On this clone itself: Other DNA sequences within the sample encode an identical CDR3. The gene calls are TRBV3-1 (or the pseudogene TRBV3-2) and TRBJ1-3; D is ambiguous. The CDR3 contains 14 residues. V was trimmed by 5 bases and J by 1 base, leaving 9 bases between them. Germline V gene data show CDR1 as LGHDT and CDR2 as YNNKEL (reference sequence). CDR3 coding DNA: TGTGCCAGCAGCGATCGAGGGTCTGGAAACACCATATATTTT. Protein: CASSDRGSGNTIYF.

In DNA, the CDR3 is TGTGCCACCCGAACAGATGCTGGGGGTCAGCCCCAGCATTTT. It yields the protein CATRTDAGGQPQHF. V usage is TRBV10-3 and J usage is TRBJ1-5, with D maybe TRBD1 (5 bases). Germline V lookup: CDR1 ENHRY, CDR2 SYGVKD. V was trimmed by 10 bases and J by 6 bases, leaving 19 bases between them. The CDR3 extends over 14 amino acids.

The chain has TRBV6-2 or TRBV6-3 and TRBJ1-5, with D perhaps TRBD1 (5 bases). Germline V gene data show CDR1 as MNHEY and CDR2 as SVGEGT. The CDR3 totals 15 residues. V lost 5 bases and J lost 5, with 16 bases in between. The CDR3 bases are TGTGCCAGCAGTCCGGACCGTTTGGGGCATCAGCCCCAGCATTTT. Protein sequence: CASSPDRLGHQPQHF.

CDR3 nucleotides: TGTGCCAGTAGTATCAGGACCGGCGGCCGCCAAGAGACCCAGTACTTC. Protein: CASSIRTGGRQETQYF. The rearrangement links TRBV19 to TRBJ2-5; D gene uncertain. Germline V gene sequence: CDR1 LNHDA, CDR2 SQIVND (reference sequence). V was shortened by 3 bases and J by 1 base, with 15 bases between the two germline ends. CDR3 length: 16 amino acids.

The gene calls are TRBV10-3 and TRBJ2-3; the D gene is possibly TRBD2 (5 bases). CDR1 ENHRY and CDR2 SYGVKD come from the germline V gene. The germline V and J ends were trimmed by 3 bases and 3 bases, with 10 bases remaining between them. The CDR3 is 14 residues long. The CDR3 protein is CAISDGVVTDTQYF. The CDR3 DNA reads TGTGCCATCAGTGACGGGGTAGTTACAGATACGCAGTATTTT.

This clone was detected only a few times. V is TRBV19 and J is TRBJ2-3, with D possibly matching TRBD2 (5 bases). The V gene lost 5 bases and the J gene lost 2 bases, with 11 bases spanning the gap. The CDR3 runs to 14 residues. CDR1 and CDR2 from the germline V gene are LNHDA and SQIVND (reference sequence). The CDR3 is CASSGLAYTDTQYF. In nucleotides, the CDR3 is TGTGCCAGTAGTGGCCTAGCCTACACAGATACGCAGTATTTT.

In the case of this clone: Other DNA sequences in the same sample also yield this CDR3. The J gene is TRBJ1-1, the V gene TRBV5-6; tentative D call: TRBD1 (6 bases). CDR3 length: 14 amino acids. The germline V and J ends were trimmed by 3 bases and 4 bases, with 13 bases remaining between them. CDR1 and CDR2 (germline): SGHDT, YYEEEE. CDR3 in amino acids: CASSWGQGGTEAFF. The CDR3 DNA reads as TGTGCCAGCAGCTGGGGGCAGGGTGGCACTGAAGCTTTCTTT.

This sequence joins TRBV6-5 and TRBJ2-1; 8 nucleotides align to TRBD2. The junction had 4 bases not matched to a gene; V was cut back by 6 bases and J by 0 bases. This CDR3 is 15 amino acids long. The germline V gene encodes CDR1 MNHEY and CDR2 SVGAGI. The CDR3 DNA follows: TGTGCCAGCAGCCGCAGCGGGAGCTCCTACAATGAGCAGTTCTTC. It translates to CASSRSGSSYNEQFF.

With respect to this clone: Mismatch with germline at one junction end may stem from a read error. The chain recombines TRBV7-7 with TRBJ2-2; 8 bases line up with TRBD1. In germline, CDR1 is SSHAT, CDR2 FNYEAQ (reference sequence). The CDR3 covers 16 residues. The CDR3: CASSLRAGGYTGELFF. CDR3 DNA: TGTGCTAGCAGCCTTAGGGCAGGGGGCTACACCGGGGAGCTGTTTTTT.

The rearrangement joins TRBV7-3 to TRBJ1-6; D call uncertain. CDR3 size: 14 residues. Trimming removed 4 bases from V and 7 bases from J, with 11 bases in between. Germline lookup yields CDR1 SGHTA and CDR2 FQGTGA. CDR3 region: CASSSGFLNSPLHF. For the CDR3, the DNA is TGTGCCAGCAGCTCGGGTTTCCTAAATTCACCCCTCCACTTT.

This clone was picked up many times. The DNA for the CDR3 is TGTGCCAGCAGTCGGACTAGCGGGTCGATTGGCGGGGAGCTGTTTTTT. Its protein is CASSRTSGSIGGELFF. The chain recombines TRBV7-2 with TRBJ2-2; 11 positions match TRBD2. The CDR3 has 16 amino acids. Unmatched junction bases numbered 10, after V lost 6 bases and J lost 7 bases. In germline, CDR1 is SGHTA, CDR2 FQGNSA.

The chain carries TRBV12-3 or TRBV12-4 and TRBJ1-2; weak D call: TRBD1 (6 bases). Trimming removed 1 base at V and 6 bases at J, with 9 bases between. The CDR3 is 13 amino acids. This CDR3 reads CASSLDRVNGYTF. In nucleotides, the CDR3 is TGTGCCAGCAGTTTAGACAGGGTAAATGGCTACACCTTC.

This clone was picked up one time. The chain couples TRBV5-4 to TRBJ1-1; 9 nucleotides match TRBD1. There are 16 residues in the CDR3. V gave up 4 bases and J gave up 0 bases; unmatched junction bases: 7. The germline gives CDR1 SGHNT, CDR2 YYREEE (reference sequence). In DNA, the CDR3 is TGTGCCAGCAGCCCCGGACAGGGGCGCGTGAACACTGAAGCTTTCTTT. Translated, it gives CASSPGQGRVNTEAFF.